Listed below are T cell receptor beta chains from one sample, sequenced in a study of cytomegalovirus exposure and HLA in healthy donors. Profiling relied on immunoSEQ multiplex PCR, and the TCRdb table lists in-frame clones only, not all of them. In the table there are around 120,000 clones, 65% of which are singletons. Input material: PBMCs. The receptors stem from a middle-aged woman in good health and CMV-seropositive. Both conserved end residues are part of each CDR3. A D gene is named only where the DNA matches it firmly. Size tells how often a clone was seen (once, few, many) or the class of an expanded clone, and some rows leave it out.

J gene,V gene,clone size,D gene,CDR3 DNA,CDR3 protein
TRBJ2-7,TRBV2,-,-,TGTGCCAGCAGTTCCGACAGAGGTACCTACGAGCAGTACTTC,CASSSDRGTYEQYF
TRBJ2-5,TRBV7-2,-,TRBD2,TGTGCCAGCAGCTTCGGGGGGGCCCCTGAGACCCAGTACTTC,CASSFGGAPETQYF
TRBJ1-1,TRBV30,-,-,TGTGCCTGGAGTCCCAAATGGACAGTGGGGGCTGAAGCTTTCTTT,CAWSPKWTVGAEAFF
TRBJ2-1,TRBV7-9,-,TRBD2,TGTGCCAGCAGCTTAAGAGCGGGACTAGCGGTGAGCTCCTACAATGAGCAGTTCTTC,CASSLRAGLAVSSYNEQFF
TRBJ2-3,TRBV12-2,-,-,TGTGCAAGTCGCTTCCTCCATAGCGGGAGCCCCGTAAGGGAGGGTACGCAGTATTTT,CASRFLHSGSPVREGTQYF
TRBJ2-1,TRBV7-2,-,TRBD1,TGTGCCAGCAGCTTAGCTGGACAGGTCTCCTACAATGAGCAGTTCTTC,CASSLAGQVSYNEQFF
TRBJ2-6,TRBV12-5,-,-,TGTGCTAGTGGTTTTATAACGGGAGTAGGAGCTGGGGCCAACGTCCTGACTTTC,CASGFITGVGAGANVLTF
TRBJ2-1,TRBV4-1,-,TRBD2,TGCGCCAGCAGCCGAACACAAGCGGGGGGAGCGGTTGAGCAGTTCTTC,CASSRTQAGGAVEQFF
TRBJ2-1,TRBV5-1,once,-,TGCGCCAGCAGCTCTTCCCCAGGGTATGAGCAGTTCTTC,CASSSSPGYEQFF
TRBJ1-2,TRBV28,-,TRBD1,TGTGCCAGCAGTATACCGCAGGGACAGGGGACTAACTATGGCTACACCTTC,CASSIPQGQGTNYGYTF
TRBJ2-7,TRBV10-3,once,TRBD1,TGTGCCATCAGTGGTTCTCACTCCCCTGGGGACAGGGCCTACGAGCAGTACTTC,CAISGSHSPGDRAYEQYF
TRBJ1-2,TRBV19,-,TRBD1,TGTGCCAGCAGAAGCGACAGGGACGCGCCGGTGGACTATGGCTACACCTTC,CASRSDRDAPVDYGYTF
TRBJ1-4,TRBV10-3,-,-,TGTGCCATCAGTTGTCAGGGCTGCGAAAAACTGTTTTTT,CAISCQGCEKLFF
TRBJ2-2,TRBV5-1,-,TRBD1,TGCGCCAGCAGCTGGACAGGAAGGACGAACACCGGGGAGCTGTTTTTT,CASSWTGRTNTGELFF
TRBJ1-5,TRBV6-5,-,TRBD1,TGTGCCAGCAGTCTTAGGACAGGGAATCAGCCCCAGCATTTT,CASSLRTGNQPQHF
TRBJ2-3,TRBV7-3,few,TRBD1,TGTGCCAGCAGCCTGGGACAGTCCACAGATACGCAGTATTTT,CASSLGQSTDTQYF
TRBJ2-2,TRBV4-2,-,TRBD1,TGTGCCAGCAGCCCCCCAGGACAGGATAACACCGGGGAGCTGTTTTTT,CASSPPGQDNTGELFF
TRBJ2-7,TRBV6-1,-,-,TGTGCCAGCAGCCTGGACTCAAACTACGAGCAGTACTTC,CASSLDSNYEQYF
TRBJ1-1,TRBV4-3,few,TRBD1,TGCGCCAGCAGCCGTAGGACAGGGGGTGCGAAGTACACTGAAGCTTTCTTT,CASSRRTGGAKYTEAFF
TRBJ2-3,TRBV19,few,TRBD1,TGTGCCAGTAGTATGGCTGTGACAGGGGGGTCAGATACGCAGTATTTT,CASSMAVTGGSDTQYF
TRBJ1-2,TRBV9,few,-,TGTGCCAGCAGCGCCGTAGTCCATCGTGGCTACACCTTC,CASSAVVHRGYTF
TRBJ1-5,TRBV5-4,few,-,TGTGCCAGCAGCCAAGATGCGGGTCTTCAGCAGCCCCAGCATTTT,CASSQDAGLQQPQHF
TRBJ1-2,TRBV7-3,few,TRBD1,TGTGCCAGCAGCCCCCGAGGGGGCGACTATGGCTACACCTTC,CASSPRGGDYGYTF
TRBJ2-5,TRBV5-4,-,TRBD2,TGTGCCAGCAGCTTAACTAGCGGGAGAGAAGAGACCCAGTACTTC,CASSLTSGREETQYF
TRBJ1-3,TRBV6-5,-,-,TGTGCCAGCAGTTACTCACCTACCTCAGGAAACACCATATATTTT,CASSYSPTSGNTIYF
TRBJ2-7,TRBV29-1,once,TRBD2,TGCAGCGTTGACGGGAGGGATGCCTACGAGCAGTACTTC,CSVDGRDAYEQYF
TRBJ1-1,TRBV7-3,-,TRBD1,TGTGCCAGCAGCTTAATCGGTTTCCCTCGGGACAGATATCAAGCTTTCTTT,CASSLIGFPRDRYQAFF
TRBJ1-1,TRBV4-1,few,-,TGCGCCAGCAGCCAAGTTGGTAAAGGGAGGAACACTGAAGCTTTCTTT,CASSQVGKGRNTEAFF
TRBJ2-7,TRBV7-8,-,-,TGTGCCAGCAGCTTCGGGGGAGGATTCTCCTACGAGCAGTACTTC,CASSFGGGFSYEQYF
TRBJ1-3,TRBV28,-,-,TGTGCCAGCAGTAGCAACCCCGAAACCTCTGGAAACACCATATATTTT,CASSSNPETSGNTIYF
TRBJ1-2,TRBV27,-,TRBD1,TGTGCCAGCAGTTTAGACGGACAGGTCTATGGCTACACCTTC,CASSLDGQVYGYTF
TRBJ2-2,TRBV27,-,-,TGTGCCAGCGCCGCTAATCAGCGGGCCGGGGAGCTGTTTTTT,CASAANQRAGELFF
TRBJ2-7,TRBV6-5,few,TRBD1,TGTGCCAGCAGTTACGACAGGGGATCCTACGAGCAGTACTTC,CASSYDRGSYEQYF
TRBJ2-7,TRBV7-8,-,-,TGTGCCAGCAGCCGCGGGACTGCCAGCTCCTACGAGCAGTACTTC,CASSRGTASSYEQYF
TRBJ2-7,TRBV12-5,-,-,TGTGCTAGTGCTCCCCGAGGAACATCCTACGAGCAGTACTTC,CASAPRGTSYEQYF
TRBJ1-3,TRBV28,-,-,TGTGCCAGCAGTTTAACCTCTGACAGTACAGCTGGAAACACCATATATTTT,CASSLTSDSTAGNTIYF
TRBJ2-6,TRBV28,once,-,TGTGCCAGCAGTATAGACAGGTCTGGGGCCAACGTCCTGACTTTC,CASSIDRSGANVLTF
TRBJ2-6,TRBV28,-,-,TGTGCCAGCAGTGAGCCCCGAGGAGGCACTGGGGCCAACGTCCTGACTTTC,CASSEPRGGTGANVLTF
TRBJ2-7,TRBV4-1,-,-,TGCGCCAGCAGCCAAGTAGGGTCGGCGGGCGAGCAGTACTTC,CASSQVGSAGEQYF
TRBJ1-1,TRBV5-4,-,TRBD1,TGTGCCAGCAGCAGATACAGGGGGCGCGGAGTGGTAATCCCTGAAGCTTTCTTT,CASSRYRGRGVVIPEAFF
TRBJ1-6,TRBV6-5,-,TRBD1,TGTGCCAGCAGTTACTCAGGGACAGGCGGTTCACCCCTCCACTTT,CASSYSGTGGSPLHF
TRBJ2-3,TRBV25-1,-,TRBD2,TGTGCCAGCAGTGATGGGACTAGCGGGAGACTACGGACAGATACGCAGTATTTT,CASSDGTSGRLRTDTQYF
TRBJ2-1,TRBV5-6,-,TRBD2,TGTGCCAGCAGTCGGACTAGCGGGAGGGGGCCGTTCTTC,CASSRTSGRGPFF
TRBJ2-7,TRBV5-8,-,TRBD2,TGTGCCAGCAGCGGGACTAGCGCTAGGGACTACTTC,CASSGTSARDYF
TRBJ2-6,TRBV5-4,-,-,TGTGCCAGCAGCTCGCCCCAGACTGGGGCCAACGTCCTGACTTTC,CASSSPQTGANVLTF
TRBJ2-3,TRBV7-6,-,-,TGTGCCAGCAGCTCAACTAGCACAGATACGCAGTATTTT,CASSSTSTDTQYF
TRBJ2-6,TRBV29-1,-,TRBD1,TGCAGCGTTGAAGAAGGACAGGGGGTACTTTCTGGGGCCAACGTCCTGACTTTC,CSVEEGQGVLSGANVLTF
TRBJ2-3,TRBV27,few,-,TGTGCCAGCAGTTCTCCCGCGGGCCCTTCTCCCGATACGCAGTATTTT,CASSSPAGPSPDTQYF
TRBJ2-7,TRBV2,-,-,TGTGCCAGCAGTGGGGTTCGGGTTACCTACGAGCAGTACTTC,CASSGVRVTYEQYF